This T cell receptor (beta chain) was observed in a study of T cells in localized non-small cell lung cancer. Study-level points and caveats: Since sequencing was restricted to only one region of the tumor, intratumor heterogeneity remains a possibility. Uninvolved neighboring lung showed the greatest T cell clonality, exceeding tumor. There were a median around 60 of the top 100 tumor clones appearing in adjacent lung. Patients showing higher blood T cell density tended to see longer overall survival.

This clone showed up just a few times. What it binds is not known. Profiled with immunoSEQ multiplex PCR; TCRdb holds only in-frame clones, not every one. The sample carries about 75,000 clones, 75% to 85% recorded once. CDR1 and CDR2 (germline): SGHTA, FQGTGA. The CDR3 is 14 residues long. Trimming took 5 bases from V and 3 from J, leaving 10 bases between them. V gene TRBV7-3 combines with J gene TRBJ2-2, with D maybe TRBD1 (5 bases). The sequencing used peripheral blood, collected before any cancer treatment. The sequence was collected from a female donor at least 60 years old with stage I lung adenocarcinoma. The CDR3 sequence: CASSPRQYTGELFF. The CDR3, as DNA: TGTGCCAGCAGCCCTCGACAGTACACCGGGGAGCTGTTTTTT.